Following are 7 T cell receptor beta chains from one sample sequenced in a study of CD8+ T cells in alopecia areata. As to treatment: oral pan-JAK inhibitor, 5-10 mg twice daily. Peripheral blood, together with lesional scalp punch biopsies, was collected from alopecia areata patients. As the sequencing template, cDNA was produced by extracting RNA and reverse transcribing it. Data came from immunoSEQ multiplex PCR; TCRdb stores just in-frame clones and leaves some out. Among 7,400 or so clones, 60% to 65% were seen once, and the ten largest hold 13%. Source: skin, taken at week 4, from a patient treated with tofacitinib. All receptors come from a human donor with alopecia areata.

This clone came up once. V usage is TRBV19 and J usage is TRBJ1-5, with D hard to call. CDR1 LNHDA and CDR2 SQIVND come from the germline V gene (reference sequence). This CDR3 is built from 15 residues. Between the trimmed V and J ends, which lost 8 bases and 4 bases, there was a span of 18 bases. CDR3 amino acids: CASDETRTRNQPQHF. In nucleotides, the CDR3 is TGTGCCAGTGACGAGACACGAACAAGGAATCAGCCCCAGCATTTT.

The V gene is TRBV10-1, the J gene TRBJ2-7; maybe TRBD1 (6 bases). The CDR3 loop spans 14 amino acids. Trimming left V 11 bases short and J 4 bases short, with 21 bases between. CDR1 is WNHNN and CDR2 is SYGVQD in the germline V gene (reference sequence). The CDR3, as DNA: TGCGCCCGGACAGACAGCGCCTTTTCGTACGAGCAGTACTTC. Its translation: CARTDSAFSYEQYF.

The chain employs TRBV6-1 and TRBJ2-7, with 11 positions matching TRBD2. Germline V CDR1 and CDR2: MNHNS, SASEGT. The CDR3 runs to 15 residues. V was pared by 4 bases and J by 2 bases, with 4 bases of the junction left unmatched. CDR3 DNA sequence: TGTGCCAGCAGTGTACTAGCGGGGGCTACCTACGAGCAGTACTTC. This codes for CASSVLAGATYEQYF.

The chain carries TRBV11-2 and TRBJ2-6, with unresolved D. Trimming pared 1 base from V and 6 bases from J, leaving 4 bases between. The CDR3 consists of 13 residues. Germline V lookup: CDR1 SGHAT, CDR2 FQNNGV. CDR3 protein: CASSLVQANVLTF. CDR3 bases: TGTGCCAGCAGCTTAGTCCAGGCCAACGTCCTGACTTTC.

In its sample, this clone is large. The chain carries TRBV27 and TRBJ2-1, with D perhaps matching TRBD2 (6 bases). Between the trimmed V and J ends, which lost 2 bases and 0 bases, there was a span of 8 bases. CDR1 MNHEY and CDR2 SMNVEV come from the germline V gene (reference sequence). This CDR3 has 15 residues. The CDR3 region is CASSLTSPSYNEQFF. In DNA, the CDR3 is TGTGCCAGCAGTTTAACTAGCCCCTCCTACAATGAGCAGTTCTTC.

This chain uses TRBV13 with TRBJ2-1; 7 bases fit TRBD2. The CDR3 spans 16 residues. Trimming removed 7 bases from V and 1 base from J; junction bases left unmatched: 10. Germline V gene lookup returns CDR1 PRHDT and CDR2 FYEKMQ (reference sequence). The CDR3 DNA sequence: TGTGCCAGCACCCCACCGGGGGGATTTTCCTACAATGAGCAGTTCTTC. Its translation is CASTPPGGFSYNEQFF.

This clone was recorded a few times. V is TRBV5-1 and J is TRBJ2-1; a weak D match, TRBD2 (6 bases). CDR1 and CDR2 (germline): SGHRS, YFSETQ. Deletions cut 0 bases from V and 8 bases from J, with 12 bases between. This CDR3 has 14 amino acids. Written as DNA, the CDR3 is TGCGCCAGCAGCTTGGCCATCGGCGGGGATGAGCAGTTCTTC. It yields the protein CASSLAIGGDEQFF.